The T cell receptor beta chain described here comes from a study of cytomegalovirus exposure and HLA in healthy donors. Broader study findings: Listed as cytomegalovirus-associated were 150 or so TCR beta chains.

As to this clone: What it binds is unknown.

Per germline, CDR1 MNHNY and CDR2 SVGAGI (reference sequence). With 2 bases removed from V and 3 bases from J, the gap between germline ends came to 6 bases. The CDR3 covers 13 residues. PCR used 60 Vbeta primers and 13 Jbeta primers. The assay was immunoSEQ multiplex PCR, and TCRdb's table has in-frame clones only and misses some. The table lists about 190,000 clones, approximately 88% of them singletons. Sequenced input: PBMCs. This clonotype originated in a boy younger than 10 in good health and CMV-seronegative. This sequence joins TRBV6-6 and TRBJ2-3; TRBD2 is a possible D gene (6 bases). In DNA, the CDR3 is TGTGCCAGCAGTTACGGGGGGACAGATACGCAGTATTTT. As protein: CASSYGGTDTQYF.